The 12 T cell receptor beta chains given below trace back to one sample, sequenced in a study of graft-versus-host responses after intestinal transplantation (dated by TCRdb to the early 2020s). Receptor amplification or capture employed the immunoSEQ multiplex PCR assay. TCRdb limited this immuneACCESS table to in-frame rearrangements with V and J called. A share of clones is missing; checked studies link under half to unresolved V genes, and the rest is unexplained. This sample lists tens of thousands of clones; 94% were detected once. The top ten hold about 0.49% of the sample. This sample comprised PBMCs, obtained 156 days after intestinal transplant. The receptors come from a human patient who received an intestinal transplant, so some T cells may come from the graft donor.

V gene TRBV30 combines with J gene TRBJ1-3, with D possibly TRBD1 on 5 matching bases. The CDR3 totals 18 residues. The germline V gene has CDR1 GTSNPN and CDR2 SVGIG (reference sequence). V was shortened by 0 bases and J by 0 bases, with 18 bases between the two germline ends. CDR3 amino acids: CAWSVWLGTSSSGNTIYF. The CDR3 nucleotides read TGTGCCTGGAGTGTGTGGTTGGGGACTTCCAGCTCTGGAAACACCATATATTTT.

The chain is built from TRBV12-2 and TRBJ1-6. TRBV12-2 is tagged as a pseudogene. The CDR3 loop spans 14 amino acids. CDR3 loop: CASRFLKLNSPLHF. CDR3 DNA sequence: TGTGCAAGTCGCTTCCTTAAGTTGAATTCACCCCTCCACTTT.

The chain combines TRBV4-3 with TRBJ1-6, with D perhaps matching TRBD1 (5 bases). Trimming took 0 bases from V and 7 from J, leaving 22 bases between them. Germline lookup yields CDR1 LGHNA and CDR2 YSLEER. The CDR3 length is 19 residues. The CDR3: CASSQDSPGPGYLNSPLHF. CDR3 sequence (DNA): TGCGCCAGCAGCCAAGATTCTCCGGGACCAGGGTATTTGAATTCACCCCTCCACTTT.

The chain combines TRBV5-1 with TRBJ2-3, with a tentative D call TRBD1 (6 bases). V gave up 4 bases and J gave up 5 bases, with 8 bases separating them. This CDR3 is 12 amino acids long. Looked up from germline, CDR1 is SGHRS and CDR2 is YFSETQ. CDR3 bases: TGCGCCAGCAGCCAACAGGGAGATACGCAGTATTTT. Translation gives CASSQQGDTQYF.

Worth noting for this clone: Mismatch with germline at one junction end may stem from a read error. The gene calls are TRBV5-1 and TRBJ1-6; D unclear. Germline CDR1 is SGHRS and CDR2 is YFSETQ. The CDR3 loop spans 13 amino acids. In DNA form, the CDR3 reads TGTGCCAGCAGCCCAGGAAACGCCGGGAACCTCCACTTT. It translates to CASSPGNAGNLHF.

V usage is TRBV7-9 and J usage is TRBJ2-3; a possible D gene is TRBD2 (6 bases). The CDR3 runs 16 residues. Trimming cost V 3 bases and J 2 bases, with 15 bases left between them. CDR1 SEHNR and CDR2 FQNEAQ come from the germline V gene (reference sequence). The CDR3 coding sequence is TGTGCCAGCAGCTTTGATCTACCGGGGGTCACAGATACGCAGTATTTT. As protein: CASSFDLPGVTDTQYF. Using reference TRBV7-9 and TRBJ2-3 for the parts outside the CDR3, the full variable domain is DTGVSQNPRHKITKRGQNVTFRCDPISEHNRLYWYRQTLGQGPEFLTYFQNEAQLEKSRLLSDRFSAERPKGSFSTLEIQRTEQGDSAMYLCASSFDLPGVTDTQYFGPGTRLTVL.

This chain uses TRBV6-5 with TRBJ2-1; 7 bases fit TRBD2. The CDR3 loop spans 16 amino acids. V lost 4 bases, J lost 8 bases, and 14 bases stayed unmatched. Germline loops: CDR1 MNHEY, CDR2 SVGAGI. CDR3 DNA sequence: TGTGCCAGCAGTTCGACTAAGCGGGATTGGGACTATGAGCAGTTCTTC. This translates into CASSSTKRDWDYEQFF.

The rearrangement links TRBV9 to TRBJ2-1, with D maybe TRBD2 (5 bases). Germline V gene sequence: CDR1 SGDLS, CDR2 YYNGEE. Trimming stripped 0 bases from V and 6 bases from J, with 16 bases between. The CDR3 is 16 residues long. DNA for the CDR3: TGTGCCAGCAGCGTAGGGGCTAGCTGGTTGGGCAATGAGCAGTTCTTC. Its translation is CASSVGASWLGNEQFF.

The chain carries TRBV5-1 and TRBJ2-5; 7 bases are a match to TRBD1. Per germline, CDR1 SGHRS and CDR2 YFSETQ. V lost 3 bases and J lost 0; bases outside the gene matches: 8. The CDR3 totals 16 residues. CDR3 region: CASSYLPGTDQETQYF. In DNA form, the CDR3 reads TGCGCCAGCAGCTACCTCCCCGGGACAGACCAAGAGACCCAGTACTTC.

The genes are TRBV7-2 and TRBJ2-2, with D possibly being TRBD1 (6 bases). This CDR3 has 13 residues. Germline CDR1 reads SGHTA; CDR2 reads FQGNSA. Trimming stripped 4 bases from V and 5 bases from J, with 8 bases between. This chain's CDR3 is CASSSGQTGELFF. In nucleotides, the CDR3 is TGTGCCAGCAGCTCCGGACAGACCGGGGAGCTGTTTTTT.

The chain is built from TRBV4-3 and TRBJ2-1, with 11 positions matching TRBD2. Germline values: CDR1 LGHNA, CDR2 YSLEER. The V gene end was trimmed by 4 bases and the J gene end by 1 base; junction bases not matched to a gene: 3. The CDR3 totals 16 residues. The CDR3 loop reads CASSRRLAGSYNEQFF. In DNA, the CDR3 is TGCGCCAGCAGCCGCCGACTAGCGGGATCCTACAATGAGCAGTTCTTC.

This clone has a single count. The chain is built from TRBV21-1 and TRBJ2-3; the table's D gene call, TRBD2, was not cross checked with the DNA. TRBV21-1 has pseudogene status. This CDR3 comprises 19 residues. In DNA, the CDR3 is TGTGCCAGGACCTCGGAGACTAGCGGGGGGCGCTACAGCACAGATACGCAGTATTTT. Translation gives CARTSETSGGRYSTDTQYF.